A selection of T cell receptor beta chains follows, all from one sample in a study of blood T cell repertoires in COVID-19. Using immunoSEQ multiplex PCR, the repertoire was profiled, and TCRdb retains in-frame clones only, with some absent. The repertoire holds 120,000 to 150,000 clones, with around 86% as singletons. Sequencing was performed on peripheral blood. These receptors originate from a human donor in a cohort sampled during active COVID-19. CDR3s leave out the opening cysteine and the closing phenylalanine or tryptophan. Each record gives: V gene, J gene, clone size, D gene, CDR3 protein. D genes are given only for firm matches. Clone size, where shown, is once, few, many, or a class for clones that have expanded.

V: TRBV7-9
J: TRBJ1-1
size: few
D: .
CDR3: ASSLDLTGEAF

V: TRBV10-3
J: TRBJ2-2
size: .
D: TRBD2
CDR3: AIAGSRASGKTNTGELF

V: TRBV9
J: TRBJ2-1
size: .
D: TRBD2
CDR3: ASSVAGGTERSNEQF

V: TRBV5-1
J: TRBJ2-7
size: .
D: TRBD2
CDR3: ASSLESSGTYEQY

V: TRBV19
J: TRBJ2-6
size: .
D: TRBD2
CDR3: ASSALAGGFSGANVLT

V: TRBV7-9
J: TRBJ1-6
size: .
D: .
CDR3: ASSLGAGYDSPLH

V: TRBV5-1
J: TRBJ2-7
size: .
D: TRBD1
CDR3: ASSRTGLRVREQY

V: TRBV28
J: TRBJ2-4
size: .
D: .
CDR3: ASLSHTVAKNIQY

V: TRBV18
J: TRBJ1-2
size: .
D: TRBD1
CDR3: ASSPLTGGADGYT

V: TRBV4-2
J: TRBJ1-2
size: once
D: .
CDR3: ASSQAGGVGYGYT

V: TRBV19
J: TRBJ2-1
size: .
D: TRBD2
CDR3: ASSISGTSGYNEQF

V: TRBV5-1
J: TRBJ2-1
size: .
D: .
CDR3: ASSPLSGPSSYNEQF

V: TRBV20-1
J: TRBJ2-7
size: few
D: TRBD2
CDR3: SASASAGPYEQY

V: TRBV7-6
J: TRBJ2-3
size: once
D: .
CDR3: ASSLELVSDTQY

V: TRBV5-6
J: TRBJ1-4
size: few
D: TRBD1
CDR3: ASSWGDRRSEKLF

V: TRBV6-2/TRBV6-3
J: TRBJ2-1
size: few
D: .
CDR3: ASSPPRGYNEQF

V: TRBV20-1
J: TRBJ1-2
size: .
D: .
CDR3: SASHGGRDGYT

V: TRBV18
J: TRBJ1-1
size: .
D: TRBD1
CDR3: ASSGQGNTEAF

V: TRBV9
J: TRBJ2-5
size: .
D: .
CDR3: ASSDRALSVGETQY

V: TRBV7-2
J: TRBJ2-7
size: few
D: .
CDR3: ASSSSRGPMYEQY

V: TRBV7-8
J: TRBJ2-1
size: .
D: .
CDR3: ASSLTGTFDNEQF

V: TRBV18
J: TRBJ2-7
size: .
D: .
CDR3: ASSPSGTYEQY

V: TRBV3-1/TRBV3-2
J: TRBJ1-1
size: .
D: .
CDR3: ASSIVGSGNTEAF

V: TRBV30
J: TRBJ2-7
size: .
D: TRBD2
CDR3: AWSGTSGSAYEQY

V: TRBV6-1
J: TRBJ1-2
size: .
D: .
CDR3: ASSEGTGTRGYT

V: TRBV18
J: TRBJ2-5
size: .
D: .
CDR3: ASSSGQQETQY

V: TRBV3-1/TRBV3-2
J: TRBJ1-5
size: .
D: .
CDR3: ASSRTVGQPQH

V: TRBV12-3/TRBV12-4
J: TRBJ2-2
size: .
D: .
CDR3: ASTPRGTGELF

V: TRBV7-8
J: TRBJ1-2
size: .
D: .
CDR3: ASSLRVWAPYGYT

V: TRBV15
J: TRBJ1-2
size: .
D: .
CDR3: ATSRAGGNGYT

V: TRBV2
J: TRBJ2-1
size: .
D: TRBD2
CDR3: ARGLDDEQF

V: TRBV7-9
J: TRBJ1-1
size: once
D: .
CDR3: ASSFGRPRTVEAF